The clone carrying this TCR beta chain was detected ten times or more. A single record per CDR3 protein comes from TCRdb applying MiXCR to the RT-PCR reads. The data contain roughly 790,000 distinct CDR3 sequences, 21% of them singletons. This CDR3 region has 16 residues. The V end lost 0 bases, the J end lost 1 base, and 12 bases lay between the germline ends. Per germline, CDR1 MGHRA and CDR2 YSYEKL. This sample was included in a study of response to subunit inactivated influenza vaccine. This TCR was recovered from a man aged 45-65 years who received an inactivated influenza vaccine. The chain has TRBV4-1 and TRBJ2-5; D remains unclear. The source was PBMCs from blood, collected roughly 5 days after vaccination. CDR3 nucleotide sequence: TGCGCCAGCAGCCAAGATTATATTGGTATCCAAGAGACCCAGTACTTC. This codes for CASSQDYIGIQETQYF.